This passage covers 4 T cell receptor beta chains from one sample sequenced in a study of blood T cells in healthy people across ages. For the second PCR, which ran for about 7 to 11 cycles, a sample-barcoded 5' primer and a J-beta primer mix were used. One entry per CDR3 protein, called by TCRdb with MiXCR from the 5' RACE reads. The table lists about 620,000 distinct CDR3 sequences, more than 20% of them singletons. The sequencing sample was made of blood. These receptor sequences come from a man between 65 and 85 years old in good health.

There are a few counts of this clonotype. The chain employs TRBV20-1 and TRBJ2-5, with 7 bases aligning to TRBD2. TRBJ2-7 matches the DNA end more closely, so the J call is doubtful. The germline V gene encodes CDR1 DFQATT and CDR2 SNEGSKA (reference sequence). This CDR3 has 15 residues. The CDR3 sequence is CSARDPKGEGNEQYF. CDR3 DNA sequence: TGCAGTGCTAGAGATCCGAAAGGGGAGGGGAACGAGCAGTACTTC.

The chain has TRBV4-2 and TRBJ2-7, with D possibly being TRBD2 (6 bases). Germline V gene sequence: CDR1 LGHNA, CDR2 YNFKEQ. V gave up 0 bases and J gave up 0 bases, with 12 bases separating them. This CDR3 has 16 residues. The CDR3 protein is CASSQDHGGVSYEQYF. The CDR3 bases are TGTGCCAGCAGCCAAGATCACGGGGGAGTCTCCTACGAGCAGTACTTC.

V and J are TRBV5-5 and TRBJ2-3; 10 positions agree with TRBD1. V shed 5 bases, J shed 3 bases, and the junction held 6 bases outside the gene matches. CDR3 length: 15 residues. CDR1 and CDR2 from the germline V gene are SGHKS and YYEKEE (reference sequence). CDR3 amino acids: CASRPTGGSTDTQYF. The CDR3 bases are TGTGCCAGCAGACCGACAGGGGGCTCGACAGATACGCAGTATTTT.

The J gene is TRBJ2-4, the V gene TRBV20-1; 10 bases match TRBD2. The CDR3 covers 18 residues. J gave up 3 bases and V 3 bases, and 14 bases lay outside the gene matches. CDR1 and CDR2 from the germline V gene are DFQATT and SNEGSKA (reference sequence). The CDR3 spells CSASLAGDPEFNKNIQYF. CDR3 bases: TGCAGTGCTAGCCTAGCGGGAGACCCGGAGTTTAACAAAAACATTCAGTACTTC.